A selection of T cell receptor beta chains follows, all from one sample in a study of control samples from healthy donors and cancer patients. Repertoires were generated with immunoSEQ multiplex PCR, while TCRdb's copy carries only in-frame clones and drops some. The sample lists around 100,000 clones; about nine tenths were seen once. Sequenced: blood. The origin of the receptors is a human donor in good health. The donor label of this sample is uncertain. CDR3s include the opening cysteine and the closing phenylalanine or tryptophan. Each record gives: V gene, J gene, clone size, D gene, CDR3 DNA, CDR3 protein. The D gene is left open where the match is weak. Not all rows give a size; the values are once, few, many and, for expanded clones, a class.

v_gene: TRBV7-9; j_gene: TRBJ2-5; abundance: NA; d_gene: NA; CDR3nt: TGTGCCAGCAGCTTAGCTTTCAGGGGCCAGGAGACCCAGTACTTC; CDR3aa: CASSLAFRGQETQYF
v_gene: TRBV9; j_gene: TRBJ2-3; abundance: NA; d_gene: TRBD2; CDR3nt: TGTGCCAGCAGCGTGGGACTGGGAGGGGATACGCAGTATTTT; CDR3aa: CASSVGLGGDTQYF
v_gene: TRBV6-1; j_gene: TRBJ2-5; abundance: NA; d_gene: NA; CDR3nt: TGTGCCAGCAGTGAAGCGCGATGGGCCCAAGAGACCCAGTACTTC; CDR3aa: CASSEARWAQETQYF
v_gene: TRBV18; j_gene: TRBJ2-1; abundance: NA; d_gene: TRBD1; CDR3nt: TGTGCCAGCTCACGGGGACAGGTTGGGCGAAATGAGCAGTTCTTC; CDR3aa: CASSRGQVGRNEQFF
v_gene: TRBV18; j_gene: TRBJ1-1; abundance: once; d_gene: NA; CDR3nt: TGTGCCAGCTCCCCCAAACCCCGGGCGAGGACAACGAACACTGAAGCTTTCTTT; CDR3aa: CASSPKPRARTTNTEAFF
v_gene: TRBV19; j_gene: TRBJ2-7; abundance: once; d_gene: NA; CDR3nt: TGTGCCAGTAGTATTAACCCCCAGGGTAACTCCTACGAGCAGTACTTC; CDR3aa: CASSINPQGNSYEQYF
v_gene: TRBV28; j_gene: TRBJ1-5; abundance: many; d_gene: TRBD1; CDR3nt: TGTGCCAGCAGTGTTACCGGGACAGGGAAGATTGAGCCCCAGCATTTT; CDR3aa: CASSVTGTGKIEPQHF
v_gene: TRBV21-1; j_gene: TRBJ2-2; abundance: NA; d_gene: NA; CDR3nt: TGTGCCAGCAGCAAAGACTTTTCAGGGTTGGTCGGGGAGCTGTTTTTT; CDR3aa: CASSKDFSGLVGELFF
v_gene: TRBV6-2/TRBV6-3; j_gene: TRBJ2-6; abundance: NA; d_gene: NA; CDR3nt: TGTGCCAGCATCCCCTCAATATCTAGGATGGGGGGCTTTACGTCCGGGGCCAACGTCCTGACTTTC; CDR3aa: CASIPSISRMGGFTSGANVLTF
v_gene: TRBV2; j_gene: TRBJ2-6; abundance: NA; d_gene: TRBD1; CDR3nt: TGTGCCAGCAACGCAGGGGGTGTGTCTGGGGCCAACGTCCTGACTTTC; CDR3aa: CASNAGGVSGANVLTF
v_gene: TRBV12-3/TRBV12-4; j_gene: TRBJ1-2; abundance: NA; d_gene: NA; CDR3nt: TGTGCCAGCAGCTACAGGTCCCGCTACACCTTC; CDR3aa: CASSYRSRYTF
v_gene: TRBV6-2/TRBV6-3; j_gene: TRBJ2-2; abundance: NA; d_gene: NA; CDR3nt: TGTGCCAGCAGTTACGGGCAGGGGAACACCGGGGAGCTGTTTTTT; CDR3aa: CASSYGQGNTGELFF
v_gene: TRBV29-1; j_gene: TRBJ1-1; abundance: NA; d_gene: NA; CDR3nt: TGCAGCGTTGTGACGCAGTCTGAAGCTTTCTTT; CDR3aa: CSVVTQSEAFF
v_gene: TRBV7-4; j_gene: TRBJ2-5; abundance: NA; d_gene: NA; CDR3nt: TGTGCCAGCAGCTTGTTATGGGCACAGGGAACGTTTTGTAAGACCCAGTACTTC; CDR3aa: CASSLLWAQGTFCKTQYF
v_gene: TRBV2; j_gene: TRBJ1-1; abundance: NA; d_gene: TRBD1; CDR3nt: TGTGCCATAGAGGGACAGGGGGACACTGAAGCTTTCTTT; CDR3aa: CAIEGQGDTEAFF
v_gene: TRBV12-3/TRBV12-4; j_gene: TRBJ2-1; abundance: once; d_gene: NA; CDR3nt: TGTGCCAGCAGTTTTCAGGGACACAATGAGCAGTTCTTC; CDR3aa: CASSFQGHNEQFF
v_gene: TRBV7-2; j_gene: TRBJ1-2; abundance: NA; d_gene: TRBD1; CDR3nt: TGTGCCAGCAGCACAGGGGGCGGCTACACCTTC; CDR3aa: CASSTGGGYTF
v_gene: TRBV25-1; j_gene: TRBJ2-1; abundance: NA; d_gene: NA; CDR3nt: TGTGCCAGCAGTGGGACATATGAGCAGTTCTTC; CDR3aa: CASSGTYEQFF
v_gene: TRBV11-2; j_gene: TRBJ2-1; abundance: NA; d_gene: TRBD2; CDR3nt: TGTGCCAGCAGCTTAGGATCTTTGGGGACTAGTTACAATGAGCAGTTCTTC; CDR3aa: CASSLGSLGTSYNEQFF
v_gene: TRBV6-2/TRBV6-3; j_gene: TRBJ2-2; abundance: medium-sized; d_gene: TRBD1; CDR3nt: TGTGCCAGCAGCCCCGGGACAGGGGATACCGGGGAGCTGTTTTTT; CDR3aa: CASSPGTGDTGELFF
v_gene: TRBV18; j_gene: TRBJ1-1; abundance: NA; d_gene: NA; CDR3nt: TGTGCCAGCTCACCACTAGGAGAGGCCATAAACACTGAAGCTTTCTTT; CDR3aa: CASSPLGEAINTEAFF
v_gene: TRBV4-1; j_gene: TRBJ2-1; abundance: NA; d_gene: TRBD1; CDR3nt: TGCGCCAGCAGCCACCGGACAGGGGAAAGCTCCTACAATGAGCAGTTCTTC; CDR3aa: CASSHRTGESSYNEQFF
v_gene: TRBV15; j_gene: TRBJ2-5; abundance: NA; d_gene: NA; CDR3nt: TGTGCCACCAGCAGAGATAGGCGTCCGGAGGGGACCCAGTACTTC; CDR3aa: CATSRDRRPEGTQYF
v_gene: TRBV6-2/TRBV6-3; j_gene: TRBJ2-6; abundance: NA; d_gene: NA; CDR3nt: TGTGCCAGCAGTCTACAGTACTCTGGGGCCAACGTCCTGACTTTC; CDR3aa: CASSLQYSGANVLTF
v_gene: TRBV7-9; j_gene: TRBJ2-5; abundance: NA; d_gene: TRBD1; CDR3nt: TGTGCCAGCAGCCCCCCAGTCGACAGGGGAGGCGAGACCCAGTACTTC; CDR3aa: CASSPPVDRGGETQYF
v_gene: TRBV5-1; j_gene: TRBJ1-1; abundance: NA; d_gene: NA; CDR3nt: TGCGCCAGCAGCTTGATGACAGTCATGAACACTGAAGCTTTCTTT; CDR3aa: CASSLMTVMNTEAFF
v_gene: TRBV2; j_gene: TRBJ2-2; abundance: NA; d_gene: NA; CDR3nt: TGTGCCAGCAGTGAGAGGGACACCTACACCGGGGAGCTGTTTTTT; CDR3aa: CASSERDTYTGELFF
v_gene: TRBV12-3/TRBV12-4; j_gene: TRBJ1-2; abundance: NA; d_gene: TRBD1; CDR3nt: TGTGCCAGCAGTCAGACAGGGCCCTATGGCTACACCTTC; CDR3aa: CASSQTGPYGYTF
v_gene: TRBV24-1; j_gene: TRBJ1-6; abundance: NA; d_gene: NA; CDR3nt: TGTGCCACCAGTAAAGGATTCTCTAATTCACCCCTCCACTTT; CDR3aa: CATSKGFSNSPLHF
v_gene: TRBV15; j_gene: TRBJ1-4; abundance: NA; d_gene: NA; CDR3nt: TGTGCCACCAGTCCTAAGGTCATCTCGATTTTCCACCCCAGCCAAGATAATGAAAAACTGTTTTTT; CDR3aa: CATSPKVISIFHPSQDNEKLFF
v_gene: TRBV28; j_gene: TRBJ2-1; abundance: NA; d_gene: NA; CDR3nt: TGTGCCAGCAGTTTTGGCGGTCCCTACAATGAGCAGTTCTTC; CDR3aa: CASSFGGPYNEQFF
v_gene: TRBV27; j_gene: TRBJ2-2; abundance: once; d_gene: TRBD1; CDR3nt: TGTGCCAGCAGTCCGACGACAGGGGTGGCCGGGGAGCTGTTTTTT; CDR3aa: CASSPTTGVAGELFF
v_gene: TRBV19; j_gene: TRBJ1-2; abundance: NA; d_gene: NA; CDR3nt: TGTGCCAGTAGTATAGTACAAAGGACAAACTATGGCTACACCTTC; CDR3aa: CASSIVQRTNYGYTF
v_gene: TRBV19; j_gene: TRBJ1-3; abundance: NA; d_gene: NA; CDR3nt: TGTGCCAGTAGTATTGGACAGTTCTCTGGAAACACCATATATTTT; CDR3aa: CASSIGQFSGNTIYF
v_gene: TRBV6-5; j_gene: TRBJ1-4; abundance: NA; d_gene: NA; CDR3nt: TGTGCCAGCAGTTCCCTTTATTGGGAAAAACTGTTTTTT; CDR3aa: CASSSLYWEKLFF
v_gene: TRBV6-5; j_gene: TRBJ1-2; abundance: NA; d_gene: NA; CDR3nt: TGTGCCAGCAGTTACGGCAGGATTAACTATGGCTACACCTTC; CDR3aa: CASSYGRINYGYTF
v_gene: TRBV6-6; j_gene: TRBJ1-4; abundance: NA; d_gene: NA; CDR3nt: TGTGCCAGCAGGGCTCCATGGGAGGATGAAAAACTGTTTTTT; CDR3aa: CASRAPWEDEKLFF